This T cell receptor (beta chain) appears in the sequencing data of a study of cytomegalovirus exposure and HLA in healthy donors. Germline CDR1 reads SGHTA; CDR2 reads FQGNSA. V lost 0 bases to trimming and J lost 8 bases; unmatched junction nucleotides: 7. CDR3 size: 15 residues. In the PCR, 60 Vbeta and 13 Jbeta primers were used. Generated by immunoSEQ multiplex PCR, the TCRdb table keeps only in-frame clones and is missing some. The sample lists about 130,000 clones, around 81% occurring once. The sample taken for sequencing was PBMCs. The rearrangement links TRBV7-2 to TRBJ2-1, with 7 bases aligning to TRBD2. This receptor was obtained from a woman between 50 and 59 years old in good health and CMV-seronegative. The CDR3 DNA follows: TGTGCCAGCAGCTTAGCGGGAGGGCCAGTCGATGAGCAGTTCTTC. Amino acids: CASSLAGGPVDEQFF.